The rows below give T cell receptor beta chains drawn from one sample of a study of T-cell reconstitution after alpha-beta-depleted transplantation in children. TCRdb itself ran the PCR reads through MiXCR, one entry per CDR3 protein. Of some 220,000 distinct CDR3 sequences in the sample, under 9.5% were seen once. The specimen comprised PBMCs from the stem cell graft donor, sampled from the stem cell graft. These receptors were collected from a human donor who donated a stem cell graft to a child with acute lymphoblastic leukemia. The CDR3 runs from the conserved cysteine through the conserved F or W. The D gene is left open where the match is weak. Size values are once, few and many counts, or a class for expanded clones, and some rows have none.

j_gene,d_gene,abundance,v_gene,CDR3nt,CDR3aa
TRBJ1-2,TRBD1,.,TRBV7-9,TGTGCCAGCAGCTTTGACAGGGGAGGTGGCTACACCTTC,CASSFDRGGGYTF
TRBJ2-1,TRBD2,.,TRBV7-7,TGTGCCAGCAGCTTAGTTGCGGGGGGTAGCAATGAGCAGTTCTTC,CASSLVAGGSNEQFF
TRBJ2-7,.,many,TRBV7-8,TGTGCCAGCAGCTGGAAGGGTCCTAACGAGCAGTACTTC,CASSWKGPNEQYF
TRBJ2-7,.,.,TRBV20-1,TGCAGTGCTAGGGGGGACCCAAGGGTGGGCGAGCAGTACTTC,CSARGDPRVGEQYF
TRBJ2-1,.,many,TRBV18,TGTGCCAGCTCACCATCTTTACTTCTACGAGATGAGCAGTTCTTC,CASSPSLLLRDEQFF
TRBJ2-2,.,many,TRBV10-2,TGCGCCAGCAGTGACGAACAGGGACTGAACACCGGGGAGCTGTTTTTT,CASSDEQGLNTGELFF
TRBJ2-5,.,few,TRBV14,TGTGCCAGCAGCCAGAGGGGGGTGTCGGAGACCCAGTACTTC,CASSQRGVSETQYF
TRBJ2-3,.,few,TRBV6-1,TGTGCCAGCAGCCCCCCTGGACTAACAGATACGCAGTATTTT,CASSPPGLTDTQYF
TRBJ2-1,TRBD2,many,TRBV12-3/TRBV12-4,TGTGCCAGCAGTTTAGCGCAACCCTGGGGGGGGAATGAGCAGTTCTTC,CASSLAQPWGGNEQFF
TRBJ1-2,.,.,TRBV7-8,TGTGCCAGCAGCCTCACATCCGGATTTGTCTATGGCTACACCTTC,CASSLTSGFVYGYTF
TRBJ1-2,.,.,TRBV6-5,TGTGCCAGCAGTTACGGACAGAGTCATAACTATGGCTACACCTTC,CASSYGQSHNYGYTF
TRBJ2-1,.,few,TRBV11-2,TGTGCCAGCAGCTCGGGCATAAGGACCCGTGAGCAGTTCTTC,CASSSGIRTREQFF
TRBJ2-1,.,many,TRBV10-2,TGCGCCAGCAACAGGGAGAATGAGCAGTTCTTC,CASNRENEQFF
TRBJ1-5,TRBD1,many,TRBV24-1,TGTGCCACCAGAGGGACAGAAGATCAGCCCCAGCATTTT,CATRGTEDQPQHF
TRBJ1-2,.,.,TRBV6-1,TGTGCCAGCAGTGAGGAGCCCTTATATGGCTACACCTTC,CASSEEPLYGYTF
TRBJ1-3,.,few,TRBV15,TGTGCCACCAGCAGAGGCCCTAGGAGTTCTGGAAACACCATATATTTT,CATSRGPRSSGNTIYF
TRBJ1-2,.,.,TRBV7-9,TGTGCCAGCAGCTTAGCGTCGAGGGGGGAAGCAGATGGCTACACCTTC,CASSLASRGEADGYTF
TRBJ2-3,TRBD1,many,TRBV20-1,TGCAGTGCTAGTGCAGGGACAGGGACGTCGGATACGCAGTATTTT,CSASAGTGTSDTQYF
TRBJ2-5,.,few,TRBV5-1,TGCGCCAGCAGCTTGAGTGAAGAGACCCAGTACTTC,CASSLSEETQYF
TRBJ2-5,.,few,TRBV15,TGTGCCACCAGCAGAGACCAGGGGTCACAAGAGACCCAGTACTTC,CATSRDQGSQETQYF
TRBJ1-2,.,.,TRBV18,TGTGCCAGCTCAACCGACCAGGGTTCTGGCGGCTACACCTTC,CASSTDQGSGGYTF
TRBJ1-1,.,.,TRBV14,TGTGCCAGCACCGTTGGGACGAACACTGAAGCTTTCTTT,CASTVGTNTEAFF
TRBJ2-5,TRBD2,many,TRBV7-9,TGTGCCAGCACCTATGGGCCCCTAGCGGGCCAAGAGACCCAGTACTTC,CASTYGPLAGQETQYF
TRBJ2-7,TRBD1,.,TRBV6-1,TGTGCCAGCAGTGGGGACAGGGGCTTCTCGAACGAGCAGTACTTC,CASSGDRGFSNEQYF
TRBJ2-7,.,.,TRBV2,TGTGCCAGCAGTCTGGGGTTGGGGGAGCAGTACTTC,CASSLGLGEQYF
TRBJ1-6,.,few,TRBV12-3/TRBV12-4,TGTGCCAGCAGTTTTTATGGGGGGTTAGATTCACCCCTCCACTTT,CASSFYGGLDSPLHF
TRBJ1-4,.,few,TRBV6-1,TGTGCCAGCAGTAAATCCGGGATGATGAATGAAAAACTGTTTTTT,CASSKSGMMNEKLFF
TRBJ2-3,TRBD2,.,TRBV30,TGTGCCTGGGGCGGGGGAGGCCCCACAGATACGCAGTATTTT,CAWGGGGPTDTQYF
TRBJ2-7,TRBD1,few,TRBV3-1,TGTGCCAGCAGCCAGTTACAGGGGGCGCGGGAGCAGTACTTC,CASSQLQGAREQYF
TRBJ1-2,.,.,TRBV20-1,TGCAGTGCTAGCGGGAATCCGGGCGGCTACACCTTC,CSASGNPGGYTF
TRBJ2-3,.,many,TRBV29-1,TGCAGCGTTGAAGAGCTTTATAGTTCTCCCGATACGCAGTATTTT,CSVEELYSSPDTQYF
TRBJ2-7,.,few,TRBV27,TGTGCCAGCACGGACGAAAACTCCTACGAGCAGTACTTC,CASTDENSYEQYF
TRBJ2-1,.,.,TRBV10-3,TGTGCCATCAGTGAGTCGATGCAGGGTAAGAATGAGCAGTTCTTC,CAISESMQGKNEQFF
TRBJ2-7,.,.,TRBV3-1,TGTGCCAGCAGTACCGACTTCGGGGTCTCCTACGAGCAGTACTTC,CASSTDFGVSYEQYF
TRBJ1-1,.,few,TRBV12-3/TRBV12-4,TGTGCCAGCAGTTTATTTGGGAGGGGAATGAACACTGAAGCTTTCTTT,CASSLFGRGMNTEAFF
TRBJ1-1,.,many,TRBV20-1,TGCAGTGCCCCAGGGAGCTCCACGAACACTGAAGCTTTCTTT,CSAPGSSTNTEAFF
TRBJ2-3,TRBD2,many,TRBV6-5,TGTGCCAGCAGTTACCCCATCTCGGGAGCGGGGGGCACAGATACGCAGTATTTT,CASSYPISGAGGTDTQYF
TRBJ1-2,.,few,TRBV12-3/TRBV12-4,TGTGCCAGCAGTACCCGACGGGATCTCGGCTACACCTTC,CASSTRRDLGYTF
TRBJ2-1,.,.,TRBV5-5,TGTGCCAGCAGCTGGGGGGAAAGCTCCTACAATGAGCAGTTCTTC,CASSWGESSYNEQFF
TRBJ1-4,.,few,TRBV6-2/TRBV6-3,TGTGCCAGCAGTTACAGGACTAATGAAAAACTGTTTTTT,CASSYRTNEKLFF
TRBJ2-4,TRBD1,.,TRBV6-5,TGTGCCAGCAGTTTTGGGACAGAGAAAAACATTCAGTACTTC,CASSFGTEKNIQYF
TRBJ1-1,.,many,TRBV12-3/TRBV12-4,TGTGCCAGCAGTTTAGGCGGGACTCGTACTTTCTTT,CASSLGGTRTFF
TRBJ2-3,.,many,TRBV9,TGTGCCAGCAGCGTAGAGGCAGGTATCATAGATACGCAGTATTTT,CASSVEAGIIDTQYF
TRBJ2-1,.,few,TRBV30,TGTGCCTGGAGTGTACTGAGGCGGGGTAGAGATGAGCAGTTCTTC,CAWSVLRRGRDEQFF
TRBJ1-1,TRBD1,.,TRBV18,TGTGCCAGCTCGATGAGCGACAGGGCAGGCACTGAAGCTTTCTTT,CASSMSDRAGTEAFF
TRBJ2-1,.,medium-sized,TRBV4-3,TGCGCCAGCAGCCAAGACTCTACTTCCTACAATGAGCAGTTCTTC,CASSQDSTSYNEQFF
TRBJ2-3,.,few,TRBV10-1,TGCGCCAGCAGTGAACATGCGGGGTCTTCCACAGATACGCAGTATTTT,CASSEHAGSSTDTQYF